The 23 T cell receptor beta chains given below trace back to one sample, sequenced in a study of blood T cell repertoires in COVID-19. The protocol was immunoSEQ multiplex PCR, while the TCRdb copy is restricted to in-frame clones and leaves out a portion. The sample has fewer than 400,000 clones, under 90% seen once; the top ten hold about 1.8%. Material for sequencing was PBMCs or T cells enriched from blood (not recorded which). These receptors were collected from a woman in her twenties or thirties who had recovered from COVID-19.

V and J are TRBV6-6 and TRBJ1-2, with 8 bases identical to TRBD1. Germline CDR1 MNHNY, CDR2 SVGAGI (reference sequence). The CDR3 consists of 15 residues. With V trimmed by 4 bases and J by 1 base, 5 bases remained unmatched. The CDR3 DNA is TGTGCCAGCAGTTCGACAGGGGCCGTTAACTATGGCTACACCTTC. Residues: CASSSTGAVNYGYTF.

This chain links TRBV29-1 with TRBJ1-2, with a weak D call TRBD1 (6 bases). CDR1 SQVTM and CDR2 ANQGSEA come from the germline V gene. The CDR3 totals 12 residues. The germline V and J ends were trimmed by 6 bases and 2 bases, with 10 bases remaining between them. The CDR3 coding sequence is TGCAGCGTACGGACAGAGAACTATGGCTACACCTTC. It encodes CSVRTENYGYTF.

This chain links TRBV28 with TRBJ1-1, with D tentatively TRBD1 (5 bases). CDR1 is MDHEN and CDR2 is SYDVKM in the germline V gene. CDR3 length equals 13 residues. V lost 7 bases to trimming and J lost 0 bases, with 9 bases between them. CDR3 in DNA: TGTGCCAGCACCCTGGGGCTGAACACTGAAGCTTTCTTT. Protein sequence: CASTLGLNTEAFF. The variable domain in full, completed from reference TRBV28 and TRBJ1-1, reads DVKVTQSSRYLVKRTGEKVFLECVQDMDHENMFWYRQDPGLGLRLIYFSYDVKMKEKGDIPEGYSVSREKKERFSLILESASTNQTSMYLCASTLGLNTEAFFGQGTRLTVV.

The V call is TRBV11-2, the J call TRBJ1-2; D uncertain. This CDR3 comprises 16 residues. CDR1 is SGHAT, CDR2 FQNNGV, per germline. V was trimmed by 5 bases and J by 5 bases, leaving 21 bases between them. The CDR3 loop is CASSPLRGPVRYGYTF. CDR3 nucleotides: TGTGCCAGCAGCCCCCTCCGGGGTCCGGTACGGTATGGCTACACCTTC.

This clone appeared once. The gene calls are TRBV30 and TRBJ2-2; 15 bases map to TRBD2. CDR1 and CDR2 (germline): GTSNPN, SVGIG (reference sequence). With 5 bases clipped from V and 1 base from J, the junction kept 11 bases outside the gene matches. The CDR3 length is 19 residues. CDR3 amino acids: CAWFRGLAGGLLNTGELFF. The CDR3 nucleotides read TGTGCCTGGTTTAGGGGACTAGCGGGGGGACTGTTGAACACCGGGGAGCTGTTTTTT.

In nucleotides, the CDR3 is TGTGCCACCAGTGATAAGGCGGGCAATCAGCCCCAGCATTTT. As protein: CATSDKAGNQPQHF. The chain carries TRBV24-1 and TRBJ1-5; D unresolved. V lost 3 bases to trimming and J lost 2 bases, with 7 bases between them. Germline CDR1 is KGHDR and CDR2 is SFDVKD. The CDR3 loop spans 14 amino acids.

The chain is built from TRBV9 and TRBJ2-1, with 7 positions matching TRBD1. The V gene's germline CDR1 is SGDLS and CDR2 YYNGEE. The V and J ends lost 3 bases and 0 bases, in that order; junction bases with no gene match: 6. The CDR3 has 16 amino acids. DNA for the CDR3: TGTGCCAGCAGCGAAGGACAGGTGTACTCCTACAATGAGCAGTTCTTC. Protein sequence: CASSEGQVYSYNEQFF. The full variable domain, in which reference TRBV9 and TRBJ2-1 provide the parts outside the CDR3, is DSGVTQTPKHLITATGQRVTLRCSPRSGDLSVYWYQQSLDQGLQFLIQYYNGEERAKGNILERFSAQQFPDLHSELNLSSLELGDSALYFCASSEGQVYSYNEQFFGPGTRLTVL.

V and J are TRBV2 and TRBJ1-1, with TRBD1 as a possible D gene (5 bases). The germline gives CDR1 SNHLY, CDR2 FYNNEI. The CDR3 runs to 16 residues. Trimming left V 6 bases short and J 1 base short, with 18 bases between. CDR3: CASRGIGGEGNTEAFF. In nucleotides, the CDR3 is TGTGCCAGCAGAGGAATCGGGGGGGAAGGGAACACTGAAGCTTTCTTT.

The chain carries TRBV24-1 and TRBJ1-5; D unclear. Germline CDR1 is KGHDR and CDR2 is SFDVKD. The CDR3 consists of 13 residues. Trimming took off 9 bases at V and 2 bases at J, with 10 bases between the two ends. The CDR3 is CATQMRGNQPQHF. The CDR3 nucleotides read TGTGCCACCCAGATGCGGGGCAATCAGCCCCAGCATTTT.

This chain joins TRBV27 and TRBJ2-7; TRBD1 matches at 7 bases. CDR1 and CDR2 from the germline V gene are MNHEY and SMNVEV (reference sequence). The V gene end was trimmed by 3 bases and the J gene end by 4 bases; junction bases not matched to a gene: 6. This CDR3 has 14 amino acids. The CDR3 nucleotides are TGTGCCAGCAGTTTGCCCGACAGGGCTTACGAGCAGTACTTC. Translated, it gives CASSLPDRAYEQYF.

This clone was detected once. The genes are TRBV7-9 and TRBJ1-2; a possible D gene is TRBD1 (6 bases). The CDR3 contains 12 residues. V lost 4 bases and J lost 6, with 9 bases in between. Germline-derived CDR1 and CDR2 are SEHNR and FQNEAQ (reference sequence). The CDR3 protein is CASSSTGHGYTF. The CDR3 bases are TGTGCCAGCAGCTCTACAGGGCATGGCTACACCTTC.

The V call is TRBV28, the J call TRBJ1-2, with D perhaps matching TRBD1 (6 bases). V was pared by 2 bases and J by 8 bases, with 12 bases between. The length of the CDR3 is 13 residues. Germline V gene data show CDR1 as MDHEN and CDR2 as SYDVKM. The CDR3 sequence: CASSLLGAPGYTF. In nucleotides, the CDR3 is TGTGCCAGCAGTTTACTGGGGGCGCCCGGCTACACCTTC.

The chain joins TRBV24-1 to TRBJ2-1; 9 bases align to TRBD2. The V gene's germline CDR1 is KGHDR and CDR2 SFDVKD. The CDR3 loop spans 16 amino acids. With V trimmed by 6 bases and J by 1 base, 6 bases remained unmatched. The chain's CDR3 is CATSIAGEGSYNEQFF. CDR3 DNA: TGTGCCACCAGTATAGCGGGAGAGGGATCCTACAATGAGCAGTTCTTC.

V usage is TRBV7-6 and J usage is TRBJ2-2, with TRBD1 as a possible D gene (6 bases). Germline V lookup: CDR1 SGHVS, CDR2 FNYEAQ. V lost 0 bases and J lost 0, with 11 bases in between. This CDR3 region has 17 residues. Here the CDR3 reads CASSLATGDPNTGELFF. CDR3 DNA: TGTGCCAGCAGCTTAGCGACAGGCGACCCGAACACCGGGGAGCTGTTTTTT.

The V gene is TRBV7-9, the J gene TRBJ1-1; 7 bases line up with TRBD1. The CDR3 consists of 17 residues. From germline, CDR1 is SEHNR and CDR2 FQNEAQ (reference sequence). V lost 5 bases, J lost 1 base, and 13 bases stayed unmatched. The CDR3: CASSPKAPDRPNTEAFF. The CDR3 DNA reads TGTGCCAGCAGCCCAAAGGCCCCGGACAGGCCGAACACTGAAGCTTTCTTT.

The chain recombines TRBV6-6 with TRBJ2-7; 10 bases map to TRBD1. This CDR3 spans 16 amino acids. The J segment lost 1 base and the V segment lost 3 bases, leaving 6 bases of the junction unmatched. Germline loops: CDR1 MNHNY, CDR2 SVGAGI (reference sequence). CDR3 nucleotides: TGTGCCAGCAGTTATGGTCTGGGACAGGGGTCCTACGAGCAGTACTTC. This codes for CASSYGLGQGSYEQYF.

The chain is built from TRBV10-3 and TRBJ1-2; the D gene is possibly TRBD1 (5 bases). The CDR3 is 12 residues long. The V end lost 5 bases, the J end lost 7 bases, and 11 bases lay between the germline ends. Germline CDR1 ENHRY, CDR2 SYGVKD. The CDR3 sequence is CAISSSGSGYTF. The CDR3 coding sequence is TGTGCCATCAGTTCTTCAGGGTCTGGCTACACCTTC.

The chain links TRBV5-4 to TRBJ2-7; D possibly corresponds to TRBD1 (5 bases). With 0 bases removed from V and 2 bases from J, the gap between germline ends came to 12 bases. This CDR3 spans 15 amino acids. In germline, CDR1 is SGHNT, CDR2 YYREEE (reference sequence). CDR3 DNA: TGTGCCAGCAGCTTGGTGGGTCAGGGTACCTACGAGCAGTACTTC. It yields the protein CASSLVGQGTYEQYF.

The chain uses TRBV24-1 and TRBJ2-1; 8 positions match TRBD2. J lost 5 bases, V lost 3 bases, and 5 bases had no gene match. The CDR3 sequence is 15 residues long. Germline V gene lookup returns CDR1 KGHDR and CDR2 SFDVKD. The CDR3 is CATSDNGRAHNEQFF. CDR3 bases: TGTGCCACCAGTGATAACGGGAGGGCCCACAATGAGCAGTTCTTC.

This clone was detected only once. CDR3 region: CASGSSGGREKLFF. CDR3 nucleotide sequence: TGTGCTAGTGGTTCCTCAGGGGGCCGTGAAAAACTGTTTTTT. The chain is built from TRBV12-5 and TRBJ1-4; the match to TRBD1 covers 8 bases. This CDR3 region has 14 residues. Losses at the gene ends were 4 bases for V and 7 bases for J; bases not matched to a gene: 5. Germline CDR1 is LGHNT and CDR2 is FRNRAP.

The gene calls are TRBV4-1 and TRBJ2-1; TRBD2 matches at 13 bases. Per germline, CDR1 MGHRA and CDR2 YSYEKL. The CDR3 is made up of 16 amino acids. The J segment lost 5 bases and the V segment lost 3 bases, leaving 4 bases of the junction unmatched. CDR3 DNA sequence: TGCGCCAGCAGCCAGGTACTAGCGGGGGGGCACAATGAGCAGTTCTTC. Amino acid sequence: CASSQVLAGGHNEQFF.

This rearrangement joins TRBV9 to TRBJ2-1; D gene unclear. Germline V CDR1 and CDR2: SGDLS, YYNGEE. This CDR3 is 16 amino acids long. Trimming removed 0 bases at V and 6 bases at J, with 16 bases between. CDR3 bases: TGTGCCAGCAGCGTAGGAGAGCGTAGACCTACCAATGAGCAGTTCTTC. Translation: CASSVGERRPTNEQFF.

The chain links TRBV5-4 to TRBJ2-5; 10 nucleotides match TRBD2. The V and J ends lost 4 bases and 0 bases, in that order; junction bases with no gene match: 6. The CDR3 consists of 16 residues. Germline assignment: CDR1 SGHNT and CDR2 YYREEE (reference sequence). CDR3 nucleotides: TGTGCCAGCAGCACGGGGACTAGCGTGTACCAAGAGACCCAGTACTTC. This translates into CASSTGTSVYQETQYF.